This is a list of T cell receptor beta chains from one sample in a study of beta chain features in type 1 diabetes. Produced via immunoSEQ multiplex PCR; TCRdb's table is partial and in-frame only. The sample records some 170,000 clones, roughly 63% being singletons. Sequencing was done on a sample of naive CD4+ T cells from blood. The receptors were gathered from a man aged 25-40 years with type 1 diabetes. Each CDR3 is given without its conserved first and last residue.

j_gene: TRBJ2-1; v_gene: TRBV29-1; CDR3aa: SVGVAGSSYNEQF
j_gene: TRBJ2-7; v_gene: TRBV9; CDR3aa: ASSAEGYEQY
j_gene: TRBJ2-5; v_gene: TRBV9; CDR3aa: ASSATQGVQETQY
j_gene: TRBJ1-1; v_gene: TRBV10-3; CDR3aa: AASVNRGTEAF
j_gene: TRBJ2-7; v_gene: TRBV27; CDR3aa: ASRPGTAGSYEQY
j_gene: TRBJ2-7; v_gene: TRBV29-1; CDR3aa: SYGTGEIYEQY
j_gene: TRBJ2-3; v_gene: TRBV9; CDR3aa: ASSAQLAGVPDTQY
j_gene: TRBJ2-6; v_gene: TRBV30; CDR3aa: AWRGGTGVYGANVLT
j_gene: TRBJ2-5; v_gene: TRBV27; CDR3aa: ASSIRGARETQY
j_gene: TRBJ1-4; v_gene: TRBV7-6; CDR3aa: ASSSGNGAGWEKLF